This passage covers 22 T cell receptor beta chains from one sample sequenced in a study of T-cell reconstitution after alpha-beta-depleted transplantation in children. Unique molecular identifiers featured in how the TCRbeta library was prepared. TCRdb reprocessed the PCR reads with MiXCR, giving one entry per CDR3 protein. The table shows 200,000 or so distinct CDR3 sequences, with roughly 6% occurring only once. The sample consisted of PBMCs, taken before TCRalphabeta/CD19-depleted stem cell transplant. Source of these receptors: a girl under two years old with combined immunodeficiency, due to receive a stem cell transplant.

The gene calls are TRBV28 and TRBJ1-2, with D perhaps TRBD1 (6 bases). Between the trimmed V and J ends, which lost 8 bases and 3 bases, there was a span of 22 bases. The CDR3 totals 16 residues. Germline-derived CDR1 and CDR2 are MDHEN and SYDVKM. CDR3 region: CASSLNRVTPDYGYTF. The CDR3 nucleotides are TGTGCCAGCTCCCTAAACAGGGTTACGCCCGACTATGGCTACACCTTC.

Many counts were recorded for this clonotype. The V call is TRBV20-1, the J call TRBJ2-1, with 11 nucleotides matching TRBD2. The CDR3 loop spans 16 amino acids. Germline V gene sequence: CDR1 DFQATT, CDR2 SNEGSKA (reference sequence). The V and J ends lost 3 bases and 0 bases, in that order; junction bases with no gene match: 4. CDR3 residues: CSARTSGTSSYNEQFF. CDR3 nucleotides: TGCAGTGCTAGGACTAGCGGGACGAGCTCCTACAATGAGCAGTTCTTC.

This clonotype came up many times. The chain employs TRBV24-1 and TRBJ1-6, with D maybe TRBD1 (6 bases). Trimming stripped 5 bases from V and 8 bases from J, with 12 bases between. Germline CDR1 reads KGHDR; CDR2 reads SFDVKD. CDR3 length: 14 amino acids. This chain's CDR3 is CATSGGGLYSPLHF. CDR3 DNA: TGTGCCACCAGTGGCGGGGGCTTGTATTCACCCCTCCACTTT.

This clonotype was detected many times. The chain recombines TRBV12-3 or TRBV12-4 with TRBJ1-5, with D possibly matching TRBD1 (5 bases). This CDR3 has 15 amino acids. Trimming removed 5 bases from V and 0 bases from J, with 11 bases in between. The CDR3 DNA reads as TGTGCCAGCAGTCTAAACAGGAATAGCAATCAGCCCCAGCATTTT. Encoded protein: CASSLNRNSNQPQHF.

This clonotype showed up many times. The genes are TRBV4-2 and TRBJ2-5, with D possibly TRBD1 on 5 matching bases. The CDR3 is 14 residues long. Trimming left V 1 base short and J 2 bases short, with 8 bases between. Germline CDR1 LGHNA, CDR2 YNFKEQ. The CDR3 reads CASSQVAGQETQYF. As DNA, the CDR3 is TGTGCCAGCAGCCAAGTGGCAGGGCAAGAGACCCAGTACTTC.

Notes on this clonotype: This could be a read error, since a much larger clone is one nucleotide away. The rearrangement uses TRBV4-1 and TRBJ2-1, with 11 bases matching TRBD2. The germline V gene has CDR1 MGHRA and CDR2 YSYEKL. The CDR3 extends over 17 amino acids. The DNA of the CDR3 is TGCGCCAGCAGCCTGACTAGCGGGATTGGTTCCTACAATGAGCCGTTCTTC. This translates into CASSLTSGIGSYNEPFF.

This clonotype was detected ten times or more. DNA for the CDR3: TGCGCCAGCAGCCAAGATACGGACGCCAACGAGCAGTACTTC. The encoded protein is CASSQDTDANEQYF. The chain couples TRBV4-3 to TRBJ2-7; D is unclear. V lost 0 bases, J lost 5 bases, and 11 bases lay in between. The CDR3 runs to 14 residues. CDR1 LGHNA and CDR2 YSLEER come from the germline V gene.

This clonotype was detected only a few times. The chain links TRBV18 to TRBJ2-3, with unresolved D. The germline V gene encodes CDR1 KGHSH and CDR2 LQKENI. The CDR3 is 13 residues long. Deletions cut 2 bases from V and 4 bases from J, with 7 bases between. The CDR3, as DNA: TGTGCCAGCTCACCAGAGCTTCCAGATACGCAGTATTTT. Protein: CASSPELPDTQYF. Drawing the rest from reference TRBV18 and TRBJ2-3, the complete variable domain is NAGVMQNPRHLVRRRGQEARLRCSPMKGHSHVYWYRQLPEEGLKFMVYLQKENIIDESGMPKERFSAEFPKEGPSILRIQQVVRGDSAAYFCASSPELPDTQYFGPGTRLTVL.

The chain couples TRBV7-3 to TRBJ2-5; 13 bases align to TRBD2. With 5 bases clipped from V and 7 bases from J, the junction kept 10 bases outside the gene matches. Germline loops: CDR1 SGHTA, CDR2 FQGTGA. The CDR3 runs to 16 residues. CDR3 amino acids: CASSPAHGLAGATQYF. CDR3 nucleotide sequence: TGTGCCAGCAGCCCTGCCCATGGACTAGCGGGAGCGACCCAGTACTTC.

This clonotype appeared many times. The chain carries TRBV7-6 and TRBJ2-5; the D gene is possibly TRBD1 (5 bases). Germline CDR1 is SGHVS and CDR2 is FNYEAQ. V lost 2 bases to trimming and J lost 2 bases, with 9 bases between them. There are 14 residues in the CDR3. CDR3 residues: CASSLQRQQETQYF. Written as DNA, the CDR3 is TGTGCCAGCAGCTTACAGAGACAGCAAGAGACCCAGTACTTC.

This clonotype was seen ten or more times. The chain has TRBV6-5 and TRBJ2-1; D remains ambiguous. Trimming left V 2 bases short and J 0 bases short, with 8 bases between. Germline CDR1 reads MNHEY; CDR2 reads SVGAGI. The CDR3 has 15 amino acids. Here the CDR3 DNA reads TGTGCCAGCAGTTACCACCCTAGCTCCTACAATGAGCAGTTCTTC. It translates to CASSYHPSSYNEQFF.

As for this clonotype: With a much larger clone just one base away, this may be a read error. The V and J genes are TRBV15 and TRBJ2-1, with D possibly TRBD1 on 6 matching bases. The length of the CDR3 is 13 residues. V lost 6 bases to trimming and J lost 3 bases, with 9 bases between them. Germline V gene data show CDR1 as LNHNV and CDR2 as YYDKDF (reference sequence). CDR3 loop: CATRQGNYNEQFF. CDR3 in DNA: TGTGCCACCAGGCAGGGGAACTACAATGAGCAGTTCTTC.

This clonotype came up many times. DNA of the CDR3: TGTGCCAGCAGCTTCGCAGTGGGATCGCAGTATTTT. Its translation is CASSFAVGSQYF. The rearrangement links TRBV13 to TRBJ2-3; D ambiguous. V lost 3 bases to trimming and J lost 10 bases, with 11 bases between them. The CDR3 runs 12 residues. Germline CDR1 and CDR2: PRHDT and FYEKMQ (reference sequence).

This clonotype was observed at least ten times. The chain is built from TRBV7-9 and TRBJ2-1, with TRBD1 matching over 9 bases. There are 15 residues in the CDR3. Looked up from germline, CDR1 is SEHNR and CDR2 is FQNEAQ (reference sequence). J gave up 9 bases and V 5 bases, and 11 bases lay outside the gene matches. As DNA, the CDR3 is TGTGCCAGCAGCCTTACAGGGGGCCGCAGGGGTGAGCAGTTCTTC. The encoded protein is CASSLTGGRRGEQFF. Filled out from reference TRBV7-9 and TRBJ2-1, the complete variable domain reads DTGVSQNPRHKITKRGQNVTFRCDPISEHNRLYWYRQTLGQGPEFLTYFQNEAQLEKSRLLSDRFSAERPKGSFSTLEIQRTEQGDSAMYLCASSLTGGRRGEQFFGPGTRLTVL.

This clonotype was detected many times. The chain recombines TRBV12-3 or TRBV12-4 with TRBJ1-1; D ambiguous. This CDR3 region has 13 residues. The V and J ends lost 6 bases and 5 bases respectively, with 13 bases between them. The CDR3 sequence: CASRPARWTEAFF. The CDR3 nucleotides are TGTGCCAGCAGGCCGGCACGGTGGACTGAAGCTTTCTTT.

There are many counts of this clonotype. The chain employs TRBV4-1 and TRBJ2-7, with 14 bases aligning to TRBD2. Germline V gene sequence: CDR1 MGHRA, CDR2 YSYEKL. V shed 1 base and J 5 bases; nucleotides not matched to a gene: 4. The CDR3 loop spans 16 amino acids. The CDR3 loop reads CASSQVWGLAGDEQYF. The DNA for the CDR3 is TGCGCCAGCAGCCAAGTCTGGGGACTAGCGGGAGACGAGCAGTACTTC.

This clonotype occurred many times. CDR3 coding DNA: TGCAGTGCTTCGGACAGTAATGGCTACACCTTC. Encoded protein: CSASDSNGYTF. The chain employs TRBV20-1 and TRBJ1-2, with a tentative D call TRBD1 (6 bases). Germline V gene sequence: CDR1 DFQATT, CDR2 SNEGSKA (reference sequence). The CDR3 is made up of 11 amino acids. Deletions cut 5 bases from V and 6 bases from J, with 10 bases between.

This clonotype was observed at least ten times. This rearrangement joins TRBV12-3 or TRBV12-4 to TRBJ2-1; D is undetermined. CDR3 size: 11 residues. The ends were cut back, 3 bases at V and 12 bases at J, with 9 bases in the middle. The CDR3 is CASSFGERQFF. As DNA, the CDR3 is TGTGCCAGCAGTTTTGGGGAAAGGCAGTTCTTC.

V is TRBV5-5 and J is TRBJ2-7, with D possibly TRBD2 on 6 matching bases. The CDR3 has 13 residues. Germline CDR1 and CDR2: SGHKS and YYEKEE (reference sequence). The V end lost 0 bases, the J end lost 7 bases, and 11 bases lay between the germline ends. The CDR3 is CASSLAGVWEQYF. CDR3 DNA: TGTGCCAGCAGCTTGGCGGGGGTCTGGGAGCAGTACTTC.

This clonotype was seen more than once but under ten times. This chain links TRBV2 with TRBJ2-7; the D gene is possibly TRBD1 (6 bases). CDR3 length: 16 residues. Trimming took 5 bases from V and 4 from J, leaving 21 bases between them. Germline CDR1 is SNHLY and CDR2 is FYNNEI. The CDR3 sequence is CASSPQGSLSPYEQYF. The CDR3 DNA follows: TGTGCCAGCAGTCCACAGGGTAGCCTTTCACCGTACGAGCAGTACTTC.

This clonotype was counted ten times or more. The chain has TRBV11-1 and TRBJ2-1; maybe TRBD1 (7 bases). Germline V gene lookup returns CDR1 SGHAT and CDR2 FQDESV (reference sequence). CDR3 length: 17 residues. V was shortened by 10 bases and J by 5 bases, with 27 bases between the two germline ends. The CDR3, as DNA: TGTGCCATGTCCGGGACAGACTTACTGGGGGGTCACAATGAGCAGTTCTTC. It is translated as CAMSGTDLLGGHNEQFF.

The rearrangement uses TRBV4-2 and TRBJ2-1; D gene uncertain. The CDR3 loop spans 16 amino acids. Trimming left V 0 bases short and J 7 bases short, with 16 bases between. Germline V gene lookup returns CDR1 LGHNA and CDR2 YNFKEQ. The CDR3 DNA reads as TGTGCCAGCAGCCAAGATTGGAGTTCCCTGTGGAATGAGCAGTTCTTC. Translation gives CASSQDWSSLWNEQFF.